Shown below are 27 T cell receptor beta chains from a single sample sequenced in a study of cytomegalovirus exposure and HLA in healthy donors. 60 Vbeta and 13 Jbeta primers were used in PCR. Generated by immunoSEQ multiplex PCR, the TCRdb table keeps only in-frame clones and is missing some. The sample consists of 100,000 to 120,000 clones, 75% to 90% of them appearing once. Sequencing was done on a sample of PBMCs. The source of these receptors is a man aged 40-50 years in good health and CMV-seronegative.

The V gene is TRBV5-1, the J gene TRBJ2-5; a possible D gene is TRBD2 (5 bases). Germline assignment: CDR1 SGHRS and CDR2 YFSETQ. CDR3 size: 12 residues. V gave up 5 bases and J gave up 3 bases, with 8 bases separating them. The CDR3 sequence is CASSFGEETQYF. The CDR3 DNA reads as TGCGCCAGCAGTTTCGGGGAAGAGACCCAGTACTTC.

This chain uses TRBV18 with TRBJ1-1, with TRBD1 as a possible D gene (6 bases). V lost 0 bases to trimming and J lost 5 bases, with 13 bases between them. This CDR3 is 15 amino acids long. Germline V CDR1 and CDR2: KGHSH, LQKENI. CDR3 amino acids: CASSPPGAMRTEAFF. In nucleotides, the CDR3 is TGTGCCAGCTCACCACCGGGGGCCATGAGGACTGAAGCTTTCTTT. The full variable domain, completed using reference TRBV18 and TRBJ1-1, is NAGVMQNPRHLVRRRGQEARLRCSPMKGHSHVYWYRQLPEEGLKFMVYLQKENIIDESGMPKERFSAEFPKEGPSILRIQQVVRGDSAAYFCASSPPGAMRTEAFFGQGTRLTVV.

The chain carries TRBV7-8 and TRBJ2-7; D remains ambiguous. Trimming shortened V by 1 base and J by 0 bases, and 7 bases separated the two germline ends. The CDR3 runs to 14 residues. In germline, CDR1 is SGHVS, CDR2 FQNEAQ. This CDR3 reads CASSLVDSSYEQYF. CDR3 nucleotides: TGTGCCAGCAGCTTAGTTGATAGCTCCTACGAGCAGTACTTC.

The chain combines TRBV6-5 with TRBJ2-2; D remains ambiguous. Germline CDR1 and CDR2: MNHEY and SVGAGI. This CDR3 spans 15 amino acids. V was shortened by 4 bases and J by 1 base, with 10 bases between the two germline ends. The CDR3 spells CASSSPGGNTGELFF. CDR3 nucleotide sequence: TGTGCCAGCAGTTCTCCTGGCGGGAACACCGGGGAGCTGTTTTTT.

This clone came up a few times. The chain has TRBV4-1 and TRBJ1-4, with TRBD1 as a possible D gene (6 bases). Trimming left V 5 bases short and J 13 bases short, with 26 bases between. CDR1 and CDR2 (germline): MGHRA, YSYEKL. The CDR3 length is 16 residues. CDR3 bases: TGCGCCAGCAGCGACTCCGGGACATCGCTAATGTGGGGACTGTTTTTT. Translating gives CASSDSGTSLMWGLFF.

As DNA, the CDR3 is TGTGCCAGCTCGACAGGGGCTTGGACTGAAGCTTTCTTT. It yields the protein CASSTGAWTEAFF. The chain couples TRBV18 to TRBJ1-1; the match to TRBD1 covers 8 bases. CDR3 length: 13 amino acids. With V trimmed by 6 bases and J by 5 bases, 5 bases remained unmatched. The germline gives CDR1 KGHSH, CDR2 LQKENI.

This chain links TRBV2 with TRBJ1-5; no clear D. The CDR3 has 12 amino acids. Germline V CDR1 and CDR2: SNHLY, FYNNEI. Trimming shortened V by 2 bases and J by 11 bases, and 10 bases separated the two germline ends. Here the CDR3 reads CASSEPSRAQHF. The CDR3 DNA is TGTGCCAGCAGTGAACCTTCCCGAGCCCAGCATTTT.

This rearrangement joins TRBV30 to TRBJ2-1, with D uncertain. The V end was cut by 4 bases, the J end by 5 bases, with 6 bases between. The length of the CDR3 is 11 residues. Per the germline V gene, CDR1 is GTSNPN and CDR2 is SVGIG (reference sequence). The CDR3 coding sequence is TGTGCCTGGAATTTTAACAATGAGCAGTTCTTC. It translates to CAWNFNNEQFF.

The sample holds a few counts of this clone. This chain connects TRBV28 to TRBJ1-2, with D possibly matching TRBD1 (5 bases). The CDR3 extends over 13 amino acids. Per the germline V gene, CDR1 is MDHEN and CDR2 is SYDVKM. Trimming took off 5 bases at V and 4 bases at J, with 11 bases between the two ends. The DNA of the CDR3 is TGTGCCAGCAGTCGCGACAGCATCTATGGCTACACCTTC. It codes for CASSRDSIYGYTF.

The chain couples TRBV9 to TRBJ2-5; TRBD1 aligns across 7 bases. CDR3 length equals 15 residues. The V and J ends lost 3 bases and 3 bases, in that order; junction bases with no gene match: 8. CDR1 and CDR2 (germline): SGDLS, YYNGEE. CDR3 DNA sequence: TGTGCCAGCAGCGGCCATACAGGGGAGAAAGAGACCCAGTACTTC. Translated, it gives CASSGHTGEKETQYF.

V is TRBV10-2 and J is TRBJ2-2; 13 bases line up with TRBD2. J was trimmed by 6 bases and V by 6 bases; bases with no gene match: 1. Germline V gene sequence: CDR1 WSHSY, CDR2 SAAADI. The length of the CDR3 is 14 residues. The CDR3 spells CASRGTSGAGELFF. CDR3 DNA: TGCGCCAGCAGGGGGACTAGCGGGGCCGGGGAGCTGTTTTTT.

The rearrangement joins TRBV13 to TRBJ1-6; 9 bases are shared with TRBD1. The CDR3 has 17 residues. Germline V CDR1 and CDR2: PRHDT, FYEKMQ (reference sequence). Trimming at V came to 0 bases and at J to 8 bases, leaving 8 bases not matched to a gene. DNA for the CDR3: TGTGCCAGCAGCTTAGGTGGGACAGGGTTCCGAGATTCACCCCTCCACTTT. Its translation is CASSLGGTGFRDSPLHF.

The chain has TRBV5-6 and TRBJ2-5; 8 bases line up with TRBD1. CDR3 length: 15 residues. Germline trimming cut 2 bases from V and 2 bases from J; bases unmatched to any gene: 5. The germline CDR1 and CDR2 sequences are SGHDT and YYEEEE. Written as DNA, the CDR3 is TGTGCCAGCAGCTTTTGGACAGGGCGTCAAGAGACCCAGTACTTC. Its protein product is CASSFWTGRQETQYF.

The chain recombines TRBV20-1 with TRBJ1-1, with no clear D. Germline V gene lookup returns CDR1 DFQATT and CDR2 SNEGSKA (reference sequence). The CDR3 is 10 residues long. Trimming took off 7 bases at V and 6 bases at J, with 9 bases between the two ends. The CDR3 is CSVEVPEAFF. CDR3 in DNA: TGCAGTGTCGAGGTCCCTGAAGCTTTCTTT.

The chain couples TRBV5-6 to TRBJ2-4; TRBD1 might be the D (5 bases). V shed 4 bases and J shed 4 bases, with 12 bases lying between them. In germline, CDR1 is SGHDT, CDR2 YYEEEE. This CDR3 spans 14 amino acids. CDR3 sequence reads: CASSIQGNKNIQYF. DNA for the CDR3: TGTGCCAGCAGCATTCAGGGAAATAAAAACATTCAGTACTTC.

Comments on this clone: At one end, the junction sequence differs from germline, possibly due to a read error. The CDR3 protein is CSSSSTGGNRNSPLHF. In nucleotides, the CDR3 is TGTTCCAGCAGCTCCACAGGGGGCAATCGTAATTCACCCCTCCACTTT. The genes are TRBV7-9 and TRBJ1-6; 9 bases match TRBD1. The length of the CDR3 is 16 residues. The V gene's germline CDR1 is SEHNR and CDR2 FQNEAQ (reference sequence).

This clone was detected only once. Other DNA sequences from this sample encode an identical CDR3 as well. The V gene is TRBV5-1, the J gene TRBJ1-4; 7 bases match TRBD1. Unmatched junction bases numbered 1, after V lost 1 base and J lost 4 bases. CDR3 size: 14 residues. Germline values: CDR1 SGHRS, CDR2 YFSETQ. This CDR3 is CASSLQGDNEKLFF. In nucleotides, the CDR3 is TGCGCCAGCAGCTTGCAGGGGGATAATGAAAAACTGTTTTTT.

The chain links TRBV30 to TRBJ2-1; weak D call: TRBD1 (7 bases). This CDR3 has 12 amino acids. The V and J ends lost 5 bases and 5 bases respectively, with 10 bases between them. The V gene's germline CDR1 is GTSNPN and CDR2 SVGIG (reference sequence). As DNA, the CDR3 is TGTGCCTGGCAGGGGGGAAACAATGAGCAGTTCTTC. This encodes CAWQGGNNEQFF.

The chain combines TRBV11-3 with TRBJ2-1; TRBD1 might be the D (6 bases). CDR1 and CDR2 (germline): SGHNT, YENEEA. The CDR3 consists of 13 residues. V dropped 5 bases and J dropped 8 bases, with 13 bases sitting between them. The CDR3 DNA follows: TGTGCCAGCAGCCACCCAGGGGCAGATGAGCAGTTCTTC. This gives the protein CASSHPGADEQFF.

The CDR3 DNA sequence: TGTGCCAGCAGTCCGCACAGGGGGAAGAAGACCGGGGAGCTGTTTTTT. Protein product: CASSPHRGKKTGELFF. V usage is TRBV6-7 and J usage is TRBJ2-2, with TRBD1 identical over 8 bases. TRBV6-7 is classed as an ORF, of uncertain function. The CDR3 sequence is 16 residues long. The V gene end was trimmed by 5 bases and the J gene end by 5 bases; junction bases not matched to a gene: 10.

This chain links TRBV30 with TRBJ1-1; 7 bases match TRBD1. CDR1 GTSNPN and CDR2 SVGIG come from the germline V gene (reference sequence). The length of the CDR3 is 15 residues. J lost 6 bases, V lost 0 bases, and 10 bases had no gene match. DNA of the CDR3: TGTGCCTGGAGTGTTACCCACAGGGGCAGCGCTGAAGCTTTCTTT. As protein: CAWSVTHRGSAEAFF. Combining the CDR3 with reference TRBV30 and TRBJ1-1 gives the whole variable domain SQTIHQWPATLVQPVGSPLSLECTVEGTSNPNLYWYRQAAGRGLQLLFYSVGIGQISSEVPQNLSASRPQDRQFILSSKKLLLSDSGFYLCAWSVTHRGSAEAFFGQGTRLTVV.

The gene calls are TRBV5-6 and TRBJ2-7; weak D call: TRBD2 (5 bases). Trimming removed 4 bases at V and 0 bases at J, with 14 bases between. The CDR3 is made up of 15 amino acids. Germline V gene sequence: CDR1 SGHDT, CDR2 YYEEEE. The CDR3 loop is CASSHRGLSSYEQYF. DNA for the CDR3: TGTGCCAGCAGCCACAGAGGGCTGTCCTCCTACGAGCAGTACTTC. Supplemented by reference TRBV5-6 and TRBJ2-7, the full variable domain reads DAGVTQSPTHLIKTRGQQVTLRCSPKSGHDTVSWYQQALGQGPQFIFQYYEEEERQRGNFPDRFSGHQFPNYSSELNVNALLLGDSALYLCASSHRGLSSYEQYFGPGTRLTVT.

The chain uses TRBV5-1 and TRBJ2-2, with D maybe TRBD2 (5 bases). Germline lookup yields CDR1 SGHRS and CDR2 YFSETQ. V lost 3 bases to trimming and J lost 4 bases, with 13 bases between them. This CDR3 has 15 residues. CDR3 residues: CASSSPVGSTGELFF. CDR3 bases: TGCGCCAGCAGCTCGCCCGTGGGGAGCACCGGGGAGCTGTTTTTT.

The rearrangement uses TRBV7-9 and TRBJ2-7; TRBD1 matches 7 bases. This CDR3 spans 14 amino acids. Germline assignment: CDR1 SEHNR and CDR2 FQNEAQ (reference sequence). The V segment lost 7 bases and the J segment 1 base; nucleotides outside the gene matches: 7. In DNA, the CDR3 is TGTGCCAGCACCGGGGACAGCCGATCCTACGAGCAGTACTTC. Protein: CASTGDSRSYEQYF.

V gene TRBV5-8 combines with J gene TRBJ1-6; the D is unclear. V was shortened by 1 base and J by 0 bases, with 8 bases between the two germline ends. The germline gives CDR1 SGHTS, CDR2 YDEGEE. The CDR3 loop spans 16 amino acids. CDR3 in amino acids: CASSLFRSSYNSPLHF. Written as DNA, the CDR3 is TGTGCCAGCAGCTTGTTTCGGAGCTCCTATAATTCACCCCTCCACTTT.

This clone has a handful of counts. The chain has TRBV5-1 and TRBJ1-4; D possibly corresponds to TRBD1 (6 bases). CDR1 SGHRS and CDR2 YFSETQ come from the germline V gene. The CDR3 has 14 amino acids. The V and J ends lost 0 bases and 8 bases respectively, with 11 bases between them. CDR3: CASSLEQGGEKLFF. CDR3 in DNA: TGCGCCAGCAGCTTGGAACAGGGAGGGGAAAAACTGTTTTTT.

The genes are TRBV19 and TRBJ1-5, with a tentative D call TRBD1 (6 bases). The V end was cut by 3 bases, the J end by 6 bases, with 18 bases between. The CDR3 loop spans 16 amino acids. Germline V CDR1 and CDR2: LNHDA, SQIVND (reference sequence). CDR3 sequence (DNA): TGTGCCAGTAGTATGCAGGGGTCGGCCCCAATTCAGCCCCAGCATTTT. It is translated as CASSMQGSAPIQPQHF.